Below are 30 T cell receptor beta chains sequenced from a single sample in a study of shared clonotypes between healthy human individuals. Libraries were prepared by immunoSEQ multiplex PCR; TCRdb keeps only in-frame clonotypes and omits some of them. Of some 2 million clones listed, over 85% are singletons. Sequencing was done on a sample of naive CD4+ T cells sorted from blood. Subset in this sample: CD45RA+ positively selected. Every receptor here comes from a man aged 18 to 29 in good health.

The CDR3 here is CATSRDQQGGGEQFF. For the CDR3, the DNA is TGTGCCACCAGCAGAGATCAACAGGGTGGGGGTGAGCAGTTCTTC. The chain recombines TRBV15 with TRBJ2-1, with a weak D call TRBD1 (6 bases). This CDR3 has 15 residues. Germline V gene data show CDR1 as LNHNV and CDR2 as YYDKDF (reference sequence). Trimming stripped 0 bases from V and 9 bases from J, with 15 bases between.

The CDR3 DNA follows: TGTGCCAGCAGCAAGCACAACTTTAACTATGGCTACACCTTC. Translated: CASSKHNFNYGYTF. The V call is TRBV11-2, the J call TRBJ1-2; D remains unclear. Trimming stripped 5 bases from V and 1 base from J, with 11 bases between. The CDR3 covers 14 residues. The germline CDR1 and CDR2 sequences are SGHAT and FQNNGV.

About this clone itself: The identical CDR3 is also encoded by other nucleotide sequences in the sample. V and J are TRBV11-2 and TRBJ1-1; no clear D. This CDR3 region has 15 residues. Germline CDR1 and CDR2: SGHAT and FQNNGV. V shed 0 bases and J shed 1 base, with 9 bases lying between them. The DNA of the CDR3 is TGTGCCAGCAGCTTAGAAGGTCGCGGGAACACTGAAGCTTTCTTT. Translation: CASSLEGRGNTEAFF.

The V and J genes are TRBV11-2 and TRBJ1-2; D remains unclear. CDR1 and CDR2 from the germline V gene are SGHAT and FQNNGV. This CDR3 spans 15 amino acids. Trimming took 0 bases from V and 6 from J, leaving 14 bases between them. The CDR3 region is CASSLEGVRMDGYTF. CDR3 sequence (DNA): TGTGCCAGCAGCTTAGAAGGAGTCAGGATGGATGGCTACACCTTC.

The chain combines TRBV4-1 with TRBJ1-5; D is unclear. V was pared by 8 bases and J by 8 bases, with 16 bases between. The length of the CDR3 is 13 residues. The germline V gene has CDR1 MGHRA and CDR2 YSYEKL. The CDR3 region has the DNA TGCGCCAGCTCAAAGGTTCCTTGGGAGCCCCAGCATTTT. Translated: CASSKVPWEPQHF.

Turning to this clone: The sample holds other DNA sequences that translate to the same CDR3. The chain links TRBV30 to TRBJ1-2; D gene ambiguous. The CDR3 runs 11 residues. Germline CDR1 is GTSNPN and CDR2 is SVGIG (reference sequence). V gave up 3 bases and J gave up 4 bases, with 6 bases separating them. CDR3 region: CAWSRGYGYTF. The CDR3 bases are TGTGCCTGGAGCCGAGGCTATGGCTACACCTTC.

The chain uses TRBV5-1 and TRBJ1-5; the D gene is possibly TRBD1 (6 bases). The V end was cut by 3 bases, the J end by 4 bases, with 14 bases between. Germline V gene lookup returns CDR1 SGHRS and CDR2 YFSETQ. The CDR3 spans 15 residues. Here the CDR3 DNA reads TGCGCCAGCAGCTCCGGACAGAGTCCTAATCAGCCCCAGCATTTT. This codes for CASSSGQSPNQPQHF.

This clone appeared once. The rearrangement uses TRBV5-4 and TRBJ2-2, with 11 bases lining up with TRBD2. Germline assignment: CDR1 SGHNT and CDR2 YYREEE (reference sequence). This CDR3 has 16 amino acids. Unmatched junction bases numbered 6, after V lost 5 bases and J lost 3 bases. The CDR3 nucleotides read TGTGCCAGCAGTCCTCCGGGACTAGCGGACACCGGGGAGCTGTTTTTT. It codes for CASSPPGLADTGELFF.

This chain joins TRBV11-2 and TRBJ2-3, with 11 bases that match TRBD2. Unmatched junction bases numbered 7, after V lost 3 bases and J lost 2 bases. This CDR3 is built from 17 residues. Germline CDR1 reads SGHAT; CDR2 reads FQNNGV. This chain's CDR3 is CASSLVETSGVTDTQYF. CDR3 in DNA: TGTGCCAGCAGCTTGGTCGAGACTAGCGGGGTCACAGATACGCAGTATTTT.

The chain combines TRBV2 with TRBJ2-3; the D is unclear. There are 12 residues in the CDR3. Trimming took 8 bases from V and 3 from J, leaving 9 bases between them. Germline CDR1 and CDR2: SNHLY and FYNNEI. In DNA form, the CDR3 reads TGTGCCAGCTGCCAGGTAACAGATACGCAGTATTTT. It yields the protein CASCQVTDTQYF.

CDR3 sequence: CASSVALWTGIDEQFF. CDR3 coding DNA: TGTGCCAGCAGCGTAGCTTTATGGACAGGGATAGATGAGCAGTTCTTC. The chain employs TRBV9 and TRBJ2-1, with TRBD1 matching 8 bases. The germline CDR1 and CDR2 sequences are SGDLS and YYNGEE. Germline trimming cut 0 bases from V and 8 bases from J; bases unmatched to any gene: 10. The CDR3 is 16 amino acids.

This chain uses TRBV7-2 with TRBJ2-3; the D is unclear. CDR3 length: 14 amino acids. The V end lost 1 base, the J end lost 4 bases, and 9 bases lay between the germline ends. Germline V gene lookup returns CDR1 SGHTA and CDR2 FQGNSA. CDR3 loop: CASSLGPVSDTQYF. The CDR3 DNA reads as TGTGCCAGCAGCTTAGGGCCCGTTTCAGATACGCAGTATTTT.

The rearrangement links TRBV6-1 to TRBJ2-7; D gene ambiguous. The CDR3 extends over 14 amino acids. CDR1 is MNHNS and CDR2 is SASEGT in the germline V gene. The V end lost 7 bases, the J end lost 5 bases, and 18 bases lay between the germline ends. CDR3 in amino acids: CASKLGPPGHEQYF. The CDR3 DNA follows: TGTGCCAGCAAGCTCGGGCCCCCGGGTCACGAGCAGTACTTC.

The CDR3 sequence is CASSPDRGNSPLHF. As DNA, the CDR3 is TGTGCCAGCAGCCCCGACAGGGGCAACTCACCCCTCCACTTT. This chain uses TRBV11-2 with TRBJ1-6; 8 nucleotides agree with TRBD1. CDR3 length equals 14 residues. From germline, CDR1 is SGHAT and CDR2 FQNNGV. Trimming cost V 5 bases and J 10 bases; bases outside gene matches: 7.

This rearrangement joins TRBV4-1 to TRBJ2-3, with 8 bases fitting TRBD2. J gave up 1 base and V 2 bases, and 5 bases lay outside the gene matches. The CDR3 has 16 residues. Germline V CDR1 and CDR2: MGHRA, YSYEKL. The CDR3 bases are TGCGCCAGCAGCCAAATCGGGACTAGAGGCACAGATACGCAGTATTTT. Translating it yields CASSQIGTRGTDTQYF.

Notes on this clone: The identical CDR3 is also encoded by other nucleotide sequences in the sample. Here the CDR3 DNA reads TGTGCCAGCACCGCCGGATCCTACGAGCAGTACTTC. This translates into CASTAGSYEQYF. The rearrangement joins TRBV2 to TRBJ2-7; D call uncertain. The CDR3 covers 12 residues. V lost 7 bases to trimming and J lost 1 base, with 8 bases between them. The V gene's germline CDR1 is SNHLY and CDR2 FYNNEI. Supplemented by reference TRBV2 and TRBJ2-7, the full variable domain reads EPEVTQTPSHQVTQMGQEVILRCVPISNHLYFYWYRQILGQKVEFLVSFYNNEISEKSEIFDDQFSVERPDGSNFTLKIRSTKLEDSAMYFCASTAGSYEQYFGPGTRLTVT.

The V call is TRBV6-5, the J call TRBJ1-1, with a weak D call TRBD1 (6 bases). V lost 0 bases and J 11 bases, leaving 10 bases between the germline ends. The CDR3 spans 12 residues. Germline assignment: CDR1 MNHEY and CDR2 SVGAGI. The CDR3 is CASSYSGGPAFF. CDR3 in DNA: TGTGCCAGCAGTTACTCTGGGGGGCCGGCTTTCTTT.

This sequence joins TRBV9 and TRBJ2-7, with D unresolved. Looked up from germline, CDR1 is SGDLS and CDR2 is YYNGEE. The germline V and J ends were trimmed by 3 bases and 7 bases, with 23 bases remaining between them. This CDR3 has 16 amino acids. CDR3 sequence (DNA): TGTGCCAGCAGCGCCCAGATGGATAGCCTACTCGGGGAGCAGTACTTC. Residues: CASSAQMDSLLGEQYF.

This sequence joins TRBV10-3 and TRBJ2-3; 13 nucleotides line up with TRBD2. The CDR3 spans 18 residues. V shed 6 bases, J shed 0 bases, and the junction held 9 bases outside the gene matches. The germline CDR1 and CDR2 sequences are ENHRY and SYGVKD. The CDR3 nucleotides are TGTGCCATCAGCCCCGGACTAGCGGGAGACACGAGCACAGATACGCAGTATTTT. The encoded protein is CAISPGLAGDTSTDTQYF.

The CDR3 DNA follows: TGTGCCAGCAGCGGATCAATCATCGGGACAGGGGAGACAGGGGCCAACGTCCTGACTTTC. Translation gives CASSGSIIGTGETGANVLTF. This chain connects TRBV9 to TRBJ2-6; TRBD1 matches 10 bases. V dropped 3 bases and J dropped 4; count of bases not matched to a gene: 16. The CDR3 contains 20 residues. Germline CDR1 is SGDLS and CDR2 is YYNGEE.

The J gene is TRBJ2-2, the V gene TRBV19; D unresolved. The germline V gene encodes CDR1 LNHDA and CDR2 SQIVND (reference sequence). There are 14 residues in the CDR3. Trimming stripped 6 bases from V and 1 base from J, with 9 bases between. CDR3 loop: CASSWWENTGELFF. DNA for the CDR3: TGTGCCAGTAGCTGGTGGGAGAACACCGGGGAGCTGTTTTTT.

This clone was seen just once. The chain is built from TRBV7-2 and TRBJ2-7, with TRBD1 as a possible D gene (8 bases). The V gene's germline CDR1 is SGHTA and CDR2 FQGNSA. The CDR3 is 15 amino acids. Trimming shortened V by 5 bases and J by 2 bases, and 16 bases separated the two germline ends. The CDR3 loop reads CASSPTGGQAYEQYF. CDR3 coding DNA: TGTGCCAGCAGCCCTACGGGGGGACAGGCCTACGAGCAGTACTTC.

This chain joins TRBV11-2 and TRBJ2-5; unclear D gene. Trimming left V 5 bases short and J 2 bases short, with 9 bases between. Germline CDR1 and CDR2: SGHAT and FQNNGV. The CDR3 totals 13 residues. Here the CDR3 reads CASSRNGQETQYF. The CDR3 bases are TGTGCCAGCAGCCGGAACGGTCAAGAGACCCAGTACTTC.

The chain uses TRBV7-2 and TRBJ2-7, with 7 positions matching TRBD1. Trimming at V came to 8 bases and at J to 2 bases, leaving 12 bases not matched to a gene. The CDR3 is 15 amino acids. Germline values: CDR1 SGHTA, CDR2 FQGNSA. CDR3 protein: CASAKGAQVTYEQYF. Here the CDR3 DNA reads TGTGCCAGCGCCAAGGGGGCGCAGGTTACCTACGAGCAGTACTTC.

The chain carries TRBV7-9 and TRBJ2-3; D uncertain. V lost 2 bases and J lost 2, with 11 bases in between. The CDR3 contains 15 residues. The germline V gene encodes CDR1 SEHNR and CDR2 FQNEAQ (reference sequence). CDR3 sequence reads: CASSLFNTATDTQYF. The CDR3 DNA reads as TGTGCCAGCAGCTTATTCAACACAGCCACAGATACGCAGTATTTT.

This clone was picked up one time. The rearrangement links TRBV5-1 to TRBJ1-6; tentatively, D is TRBD1 (5 bases). V was trimmed by 0 bases and J by 7 bases, leaving 17 bases between them. The germline V gene encodes CDR1 SGHRS and CDR2 YFSETQ. This CDR3 contains 17 residues. CDR3 loop: CASSLVLTTAGNSPLHF. The CDR3 nucleotides are TGCGCCAGCAGCTTGGTTTTAACTACAGCAGGGAATTCACCCCTCCACTTT.

A word on this clone: Distinct nucleotide sequences in the sample also encode this CDR3. The J gene is TRBJ1-1, the V gene TRBV2; D call uncertain. CDR1 is SNHLY and CDR2 is FYNNEI in the germline V gene. The ends were cut back, 9 bases at V and 1 base at J, with 9 bases in the middle. CDR3 size: 12 residues. The CDR3: CASKLENTEAFF. The CDR3, as DNA: TGTGCCAGTAAGTTGGAGAACACTGAAGCTTTCTTT. Full variable domain (rest looked up from reference TRBV2 and TRBJ1-1): EPEVTQTPSHQVTQMGQEVILRCVPISNHLYFYWYRQILGQKVEFLVSFYNNEISEKSEIFDDQFSVERPDGSNFTLKIRSTKLEDSAMYFCASKLENTEAFFGQGTRLTVV.

V is TRBV5-1 and J is TRBJ2-1; D is undetermined. In germline, CDR1 is SGHRS, CDR2 YFSETQ. V shed 4 bases and J shed 2 bases, with 13 bases lying between them. CDR3 size: 15 residues. In DNA, the CDR3 is TGCGCCAGCAGCATTGGCCCAGGAACCTACAATGAGCAGTTCTTC. This sequence encodes CASSIGPGTYNEQFF.

V and J are TRBV6-1 and TRBJ1-2; possibly TRBD1 for D (6 bases). V was pared by 1 base and J by 8 bases, with 29 bases between. Germline CDR1 is MNHNS and CDR2 is SASEGT. This CDR3 is built from 19 residues. CDR3 protein: CASSEGRKATGGAKDGYTF. CDR3 sequence (DNA): TGTGCCAGCAGTGAAGGCAGGAAGGCCACGGGGGGCGCGAAGGACGGCTACACCTTC.

V gene TRBV6-5 combines with J gene TRBJ1-2, with unresolved D. The germline CDR1 and CDR2 sequences are MNHEY and SVGAGI. This CDR3 contains 11 residues. V was pared by 6 bases and J by 7 bases, with 9 bases between. CDR3 nucleotide sequence: TGTGCCAGCAGGACTTTAACTGGCTACACCTTC. Residues: CASRTLTGYTF.